This T cell receptor beta chain was captured in a study of blood T cell repertoires in COVID-19. Background on the study: The United States, Italy and Spain supplied acute and convalescent COVID-19 samples. Sources were T cells, B-cell-depleted T cells, or PBMCs; the material itself was cDNA or gDNA.

Seattle-derived patients entered the study during active infection and were followed longitudinally. Authors' data handling: Reference gene primers were amplified, and this amplification served to estimate nucleated cell counts. Libraries were prepared by immunoSEQ multiplex PCR; TCRdb keeps only in-frame clonotypes and omits some of them. V and J calls and clone size are as listed in that table; D and trimming were resolved from the DNA. The data show 450,000 or so clones, about 90% seen once. V lost 0 bases and J lost 0, with 9 bases in between. Germline lookup yields CDR1 MGHRA and CDR2 YSYEKL. This CDR3 has 16 residues.

The receptor was derived from a man younger than 30 with COVID-19, enrolled during active disease. The chain carries TRBV4-1 and TRBJ2-1; D possibly corresponds to TRBD2 (6 bases). The specimen sequenced was peripheral blood. The CDR3, as DNA: TGCGCCAGCAGCCAAGATGCGGGGCGCTCCTACAATGAGCAGTTCTTC. It yields the protein CASSQDAGRSYNEQFF.